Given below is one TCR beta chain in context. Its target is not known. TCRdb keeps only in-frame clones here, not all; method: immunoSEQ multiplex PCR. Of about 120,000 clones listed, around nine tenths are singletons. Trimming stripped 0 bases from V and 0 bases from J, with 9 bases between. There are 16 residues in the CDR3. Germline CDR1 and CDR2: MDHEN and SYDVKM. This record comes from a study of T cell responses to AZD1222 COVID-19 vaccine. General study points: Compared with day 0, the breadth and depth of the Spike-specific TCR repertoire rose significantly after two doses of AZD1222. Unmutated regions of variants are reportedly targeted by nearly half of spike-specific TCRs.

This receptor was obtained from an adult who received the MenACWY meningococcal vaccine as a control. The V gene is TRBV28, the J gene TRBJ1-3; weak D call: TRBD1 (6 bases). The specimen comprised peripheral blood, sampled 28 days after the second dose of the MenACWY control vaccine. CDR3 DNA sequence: TGTGCCAGCAGTTTATGGACAGGCAGCTCTGGAAACACCATATATTTT. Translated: CASSLWTGSSGNTIYF.